This record concerns one T cell receptor beta chain sequence. As yet, its antigen is unknown. These data come from a study of PD-1 blockade in classical Hodgkin lymphoma. Relapse was seen in all patients after autologous stem cell transplantation, and brentuximab vedotin exposure was variable. Whole-study findings and limits: Reported baseline diversity: healthy donors highest, relapsed/refractory patients lowest.

CDR3 size: 15 residues. Germline V gene lookup returns CDR1 MNHEY and CDR2 SMNVEV (reference sequence). The V and J ends lost 5 bases and 6 bases respectively, with 19 bases between them. Repertoires were generated with immunoSEQ multiplex PCR, while TCRdb's copy carries only in-frame clones and drops some. This table holds around 50,000 clones, around 93% found once. This clonotype was obtained from a human donor with classical Hodgkin lymphoma. The sequencing used peripheral blood mononuclear cells (PBMCs), collected before the second cycle of nivolumab. This chain joins TRBV27 and TRBJ1-2, with D hard to call. CDR3 region: CASSTRAQRDDGYTF. In nucleotides, the CDR3 is TGTGCCAGCAGTACAAGGGCCCAGAGGGATGATGGCTACACCTTC.